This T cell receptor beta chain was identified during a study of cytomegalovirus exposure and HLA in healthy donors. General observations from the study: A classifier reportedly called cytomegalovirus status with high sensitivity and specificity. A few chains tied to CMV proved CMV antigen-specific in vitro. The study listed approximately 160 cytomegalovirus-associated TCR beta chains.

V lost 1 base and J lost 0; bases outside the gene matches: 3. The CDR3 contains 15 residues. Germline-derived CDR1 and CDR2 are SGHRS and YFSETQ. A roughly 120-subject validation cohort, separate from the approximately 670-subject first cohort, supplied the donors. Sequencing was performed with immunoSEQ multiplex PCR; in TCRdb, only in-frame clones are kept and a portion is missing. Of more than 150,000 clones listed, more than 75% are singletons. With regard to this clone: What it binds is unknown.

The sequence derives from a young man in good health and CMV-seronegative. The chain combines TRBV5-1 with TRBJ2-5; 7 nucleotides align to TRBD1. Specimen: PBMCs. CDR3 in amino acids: CASSLLQGHQETQYF. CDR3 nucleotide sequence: TGCGCCAGCAGCTTGCTACAGGGGCACCAAGAGACCCAGTACTTC. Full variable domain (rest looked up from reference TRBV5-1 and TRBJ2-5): KAGVTQTPRYLIKTRGQQVTLSCSPISGHRSVSWYQQTPGQGLQFLFEYFSETQRNKGNFPGRFSGRQFSNSRSEMNVSTLELGDSALYLCASSLLQGHQETQYFGPGTRLLVL.